What follows describes a single T cell receptor beta chain. It has no known antigen specificity. One base away there is no much larger clone; base qualities are not given. TCRbeta CDR3 regions were amplified from genomic DNA using the immunoSEQ Assay, a bias-controlled multiplex PCR. For the original study's pipeline: The number of nucleated cells in each sample was estimated by amplification of reference gene primers within the assay. To quantify the absolute abundance of each unique TCRbeta CDR3 rearrangement, sequence reads were collapsed and filtered. For each sample, productive Simpson clonality was calculated as the square root of Simpson's diversity index across productive rearrangements. What TCRdb holds here is the immuneACCESS table cut down to in-frame rearrangements. Part of the clones is not present; checked against another copy, under half of the missing clones reflect an unresolved V gene, and the others are unexplained. The DNA gave D and trimming, while V, J and clone size come from that table. The table for this sample lists fewer than 400,000 clones; more than 70% of them were counted only once. Approximately 3% of the sample belongs to the ten largest clones.

Collaborating institutions collected whole blood in K2EDTA tubes following their own protocols. For TCRbeta analysis, collaborators shipped samples as frozen whole blood, isolated PBMCs, or DNA extracted from either of those sample types. Relative to germline, V is 3 bases shorter and J is 4 bases shorter, with 12 bases between their ends. CDR1 is given as MGHDK and CDR2 as SYGVNS, both from the germline V gene. CDR3 length: 14 amino acids, cysteine to phenylalanine. The retained sequence is limited to the CDR3, 42 bases, with the frame set at the first base. This specimen belongs to a study of blood T cell repertoires in COVID-19 (dated by TCRdb to the early 2020s). Regarding the study in general: Samples covering the acute and convalescent phases of COVID-19 were provided by collaborators in the United States, Italy and Spain. The prospective study material was composed of cDNA or gDNA derived from T cells, B-cell-depleted T cells, or PBMCs. Deeply sampled blood TCRbeta repertoires from subjects exposed to, actively infected with, or recovered from COVID-19 were included in the dataset. The repertoires were released in a freely available public database intended as a resource for research on the immune response to SARS-CoV-2. The samples were drawn from the first 160 participants of the ongoing ImmuneRACE study and from under 1,500 subjects provided by 6 global collaborators. The sample metadata nearly always contained a de-identified subject ID, COVID-19 status, age in years and sex. Where available, HLA class I and class II types were obtained from metadata supplied by the sample provider rather than from assay-based typing. What the work shows at the level of the full study, not this receptor alone: The quantity of clinical and demographic metadata differed by source and by participant and was supplied without curation.

The clonotype was recovered from a man aged 25-40 years with active or convalescent COVID-19. Sequencing was performed on peripheral blood. The rearranged chain carries TRBV25-1 and TRBJ1-2, with the D segment identity uncertain. The CDR3 protein sequence reads: CASSESEQLYGYTF. The sequenced DNA is TGTGCCAGCAGTGAGTCAGAACAGCTCTATGGCTACACCTTC.